This TCR beta chain derives from a study of CD8 T cells in ankylosing spondylitis. A word on this clonotype: No antigen is known for it.

In TCRdb, the 5' RACE reads were re-called with MiXCR into one record per CDR3 protein. This sample yields 250,000 or so distinct CDR3 sequences, of which 15% to 20% are seen a single time; less than 35% belongs to the top ten. Study observations and caveats: Seven to nine highly homologous variants made up a TCR beta motif, and this motif appeared characteristic of ankylosing spondylitis blood.

The CDR3 contains 15 residues. The V end was cut by 8 bases, the J end by 9 bases, with 24 bases between. This receptor was taken from a male donor with ankylosing spondylitis or in good health (not recorded which). The sequenced sample was blood, either unsorted or a sorted T cell fraction (not recorded which). This sequence joins TRBV12-3 or TRBV12-4 and TRBJ2-3; maybe TRBD2 (6 bases). The CDR3 loop reads CASSARRETRATQYF. DNA of the CDR3: TGTGCCAGCTCCGCCCGTCGGGAGACACGCGCAACGCAGTATTTT.